Listed below are T cell receptor beta chains from one sample, sequenced in a study of vaccination effects on CD4 cells after COVID-19. TCRdb's copy holds only in-frame clones and misses some; the assay was immunoSEQ multiplex PCR. The repertoire holds 25,000 to 35,000 clones, with 70% to 80% as singletons. These receptors have no identified antigens. This specimen was CD4+ T cells from PBMCs cultured with SARS-CoV-2 spike peptides, taken before COVID-19 vaccination. The source is a human donor who received a COVID-19 vaccine. CDR3s include the opening cysteine and the closing phenylalanine or tryptophan. The D gene is left open where the match is weak. Clone size is not always given. Where it is, it says once, few, many or a class for expanded clones.

clone size: -
D gene: -
J gene: TRBJ1-1
V gene: TRBV28
CDR3 protein: CASSLVGGQIEAFF
CDR3 DNA: TGTGCCAGCAGTTTGGTTGGGGGGCAAATCGAAGCTTTCTTT

clone size: -
D gene: TRBD2
J gene: TRBJ2-5
V gene: TRBV7-2
CDR3 protein: CASSLEASGGRWQETQYF
CDR3 DNA: TGTGCCAGCAGCTTAGAGGCTAGCGGGGGGCGGTGGCAAGAGACCCAGTACTTC

clone size: -
D gene: TRBD2
J gene: TRBJ2-1
V gene: TRBV9
CDR3 protein: CASSGGASGTSYNEQFF
CDR3 DNA: TGTGCCAGCAGCGGGGGGGCTAGCGGGACGAGCTACAATGAGCAGTTCTTC

clone size: -
D gene: -
J gene: TRBJ2-5
V gene: TRBV15
CDR3 protein: CATSRDITETQYF
CDR3 DNA: TGTGCCACCAGCAGAGATATCACAGAGACCCAGTACTTC

clone size: -
D gene: -
J gene: TRBJ2-3
V gene: TRBV29-1
CDR3 protein: CSVEVTQGNTQYF
CDR3 DNA: TGCAGCGTTGAGGTAACCCAGGGGAATACGCAGTATTTT

clone size: -
D gene: TRBD1
J gene: TRBJ1-2
V gene: TRBV25-1
CDR3 protein: CASSAGDRAKGYTF
CDR3 DNA: TGTGCCAGCAGTGCAGGGGACAGGGCTAAGGGCTACACCTTC

clone size: -
D gene: -
J gene: TRBJ1-1
V gene: TRBV6-5
CDR3 protein: CASGSAAMNTEAFF
CDR3 DNA: TGTGCCAGCGGGAGTGCGGCCATGAACACTGAAGCTTTCTTT

clone size: once
D gene: -
J gene: TRBJ2-3
V gene: TRBV9
CDR3 protein: CASSQQNTQYF
CDR3 DNA: TGTGCCAGCAGCCAACAGAATACGCAGTATTTT

clone size: -
D gene: -
J gene: TRBJ2-7
V gene: TRBV7-8
CDR3 protein: CASSLESSGYSYEQYF
CDR3 DNA: TGTGCCAGCAGCCTAGAGTCCTCAGGGTACTCCTACGAGCAGTACTTC

clone size: -
D gene: -
J gene: TRBJ2-1
V gene: TRBV19
CDR3 protein: CASSMLGAVNEQFF
CDR3 DNA: TGTGCCAGTAGTATGTTAGGGGCCGTCAATGAGCAGTTCTTC

clone size: few
D gene: -
J gene: TRBJ2-5
V gene: TRBV24-1
CDR3 protein: CATSQGGKETQYF
CDR3 DNA: TGTGCCACCAGTCAGGGGGGGAAAGAGACCCAGTACTTC

clone size: -
D gene: -
J gene: TRBJ2-5
V gene: TRBV14
CDR3 protein: CASSQPGTPQETQYF
CDR3 DNA: TGTGCCAGCAGCCAACCCGGGACTCCCCAAGAGACCCAGTACTTC

clone size: once
D gene: TRBD1
J gene: TRBJ1-3
V gene: TRBV7-8
CDR3 protein: CASSLGGFSGNTIYF
CDR3 DNA: TGTGCCAGCAGCCTAGGGGGCTTCTCTGGAAACACCATATATTTT

clone size: once
D gene: -
J gene: TRBJ2-1
V gene: TRBV29-1
CDR3 protein: CSARQGGGRWYEQFF
CDR3 DNA: TGCAGCGCAAGACAGGGAGGGGGGCGGTGGTATGAGCAGTTCTTC

clone size: -
D gene: TRBD2
J gene: TRBJ2-2
V gene: TRBV14
CDR3 protein: CASSQALAGTGELFF
CDR3 DNA: TGTGCCAGCAGCCAAGCACTAGCGGGGACCGGGGAGCTGTTTTTT

clone size: once
D gene: -
J gene: TRBJ2-3
V gene: TRBV10-3
CDR3 protein: CAISEGRAGSTDTQYF
CDR3 DNA: TGTGCCATCAGTGAGGGAAGGGCGGGGAGCACAGATACGCAGTATTTT

clone size: -
D gene: TRBD2
J gene: TRBJ2-7
V gene: TRBV4-2
CDR3 protein: CASSPGLAGGNEQYF
CDR3 DNA: TGTGCCAGCAGCCCCGGACTAGCGGGAGGTAACGAGCAGTACTTC

clone size: -
D gene: TRBD2
J gene: TRBJ2-7
V gene: TRBV5-1
CDR3 protein: CASSLLAGGTPEQYF
CDR3 DNA: TGCGCCAGCAGCCTTTTAGCGGGGGGGACCCCGGAGCAGTACTTC

clone size: -
D gene: TRBD2
J gene: TRBJ2-2
V gene: TRBV11-2
CDR3 protein: CASSLASGRAVGELFF
CDR3 DNA: TGTGCCAGCAGCTTGGCTAGCGGGAGGGCCGTCGGGGAGCTGTTTTTT

clone size: -
D gene: -
J gene: TRBJ1-2
V gene: TRBV3-1/TRBV3-2
CDR3 protein: CASSPVDRNYGYTF
CDR3 DNA: TGTGCCAGCAGCCCCGTTGACAGAAACTATGGCTACACCTTC

clone size: -
D gene: TRBD1
J gene: TRBJ1-2
V gene: TRBV5-1
CDR3 protein: CASSLGTGDGYTF
CDR3 DNA: TGCGCCAGCAGCCTAGGGACAGGGGACGGCTACACCTTC

clone size: -
D gene: TRBD1
J gene: TRBJ2-1
V gene: TRBV7-6
CDR3 protein: CASSLQQGANEQFF
CDR3 DNA: TGTGCCAGCAGCTTACAACAGGGGGCGAATGAGCAGTTCTTC

clone size: -
D gene: -
J gene: TRBJ1-6
V gene: TRBV6-1
CDR3 protein: CASSGVGGSYNSPLHF
CDR3 DNA: TGTGCCAGCAGTGGAGTAGGGGGCTCCTATAATTCACCCCTCCACTTT

clone size: few
D gene: -
J gene: TRBJ1-1
V gene: TRBV28
CDR3 protein: CASSTQGLEAFF
CDR3 DNA: TGTGCCAGCAGTACACAGGGCCTTGAAGCTTTCTTT

clone size: -
D gene: TRBD1
J gene: TRBJ1-1
V gene: TRBV27
CDR3 protein: CASSTNTGGAGAFF
CDR3 DNA: TGTGCCAGCAGTACAAACACAGGGGGCGCTGGTGCTTTCTTT

clone size: -
D gene: TRBD1
J gene: TRBJ2-2
V gene: TRBV7-9
CDR3 protein: CASRGQGGTGELFF
CDR3 DNA: TGTGCCAGCAGGGGACAGGGGGGCACCGGGGAGCTGTTTTTT

clone size: few
D gene: -
J gene: TRBJ1-2
V gene: TRBV27
CDR3 protein: CASRPLGSNYGYTF
CDR3 DNA: TGTGCCAGCAGACCTCTAGGGAGTAACTATGGCTACACCTTC

clone size: -
D gene: -
J gene: TRBJ1-3
V gene: TRBV28
CDR3 protein: CASSSIQGARNTIYF
CDR3 DNA: TGTGCCAGCAGTTCGATACAGGGTGCAAGAAACACCATATATTTT

clone size: -
D gene: -
J gene: TRBJ1-1
V gene: TRBV7-3
CDR3 protein: CASSSQTGSEAFF
CDR3 DNA: TGTGCCAGCAGCTCCCAGACAGGATCTGAAGCTTTCTTT

clone size: few
D gene: TRBD1
J gene: TRBJ2-4
V gene: TRBV20-1
CDR3 protein: CSAGQEGIQYF
CDR3 DNA: TGCAGTGCGGGACAGGAGGGCATTCAGTACTTC

clone size: -
D gene: -
J gene: TRBJ2-1
V gene: TRBV29-1
CDR3 protein: CSVGHRFPYNEQFF
CDR3 DNA: TGCAGCGTTGGTCACAGGTTTCCCTACAATGAGCAGTTCTTC

clone size: -
D gene: -
J gene: TRBJ1-6
V gene: TRBV27
CDR3 protein: CASSLHRSYNSPLHF
CDR3 DNA: TGTGCCAGCAGTTTACATCGGAGCTATAATTCACCCCTCCACTTT

clone size: -
D gene: -
J gene: TRBJ2-5
V gene: TRBV7-2
CDR3 protein: CASSFGRYQETQYF
CDR3 DNA: TGTGCCAGCAGCTTTGGCCGCTACCAAGAGACCCAGTACTTC

clone size: -
D gene: -
J gene: TRBJ2-2
V gene: TRBV18
CDR3 protein: CASSPRAKTGELFF
CDR3 DNA: TGTGCCAGCTCACCACGAGCCAAGACCGGGGAGCTGTTTTTT

clone size: -
D gene: -
J gene: TRBJ2-2
V gene: TRBV29-1
CDR3 protein: CSVASGTMNTGELFF
CDR3 DNA: TGCAGCGTTGCCTCCGGGACAATGAACACCGGGGAGCTGTTTTTT

clone size: -
D gene: TRBD2
J gene: TRBJ2-1
V gene: TRBV10-3
CDR3 protein: CAITDGRAIDSGQFF
CDR3 DNA: TGTGCCATCACAGACGGGAGGGCCATTGATAGTGGGCAGTTCTTC

clone size: -
D gene: -
J gene: TRBJ1-4
V gene: TRBV19
CDR3 protein: CASSPTTRDGTEKLFF
CDR3 DNA: TGTGCCAGTTCCCCGACGACAAGGGACGGGACTGAAAAACTGTTTTTT

clone size: -
D gene: TRBD2
J gene: TRBJ2-1
V gene: TRBV5-1
CDR3 protein: CASSLVFGTGRRDEQFF
CDR3 DNA: TGCGCCAGCAGCTTGGTGTTTGGCACCGGGAGGAGGGATGAGCAGTTCTTC

clone size: -
D gene: TRBD2
J gene: TRBJ2-3
V gene: TRBV27
CDR3 protein: CASSASWTSGRDTQYF
CDR3 DNA: TGTGCCAGCAGTGCCTCTTGGACTAGCGGGAGAGATACGCAGTATTTT

clone size: -
D gene: -
J gene: TRBJ1-4
V gene: TRBV5-1
CDR3 protein: CASSFWSASAGEKLFF
CDR3 DNA: TGCGCCAGCAGCTTCTGGAGTGCGTCTGCGGGTGAAAAACTGTTTTTT

clone size: -
D gene: TRBD1
J gene: TRBJ1-1
V gene: TRBV30
CDR3 protein: CAWNWDRVTEAFF
CDR3 DNA: TGTGCCTGGAACTGGGACAGGGTGACTGAAGCTTTCTTT

clone size: -
D gene: TRBD2
J gene: TRBJ2-7
V gene: TRBV2
CDR3 protein: CASSGGGTYEQYF
CDR3 DNA: TGTGCCAGCAGCGGCGGGGGGACCTACGAGCAGTACTTC

clone size: -
D gene: -
J gene: TRBJ2-1
V gene: TRBV5-1
CDR3 protein: CASSLGLELGEQFF
CDR3 DNA: TGCGCCAGCAGCTTGGGGCTAGAACTCGGTGAGCAGTTCTTC

clone size: -
D gene: -
J gene: TRBJ2-2
V gene: TRBV5-8
CDR3 protein: CASILLVNTGELFF
CDR3 DNA: TGTGCCAGCATCCTGCTCGTGAACACCGGGGAGCTGTTTTTT

clone size: -
D gene: -
J gene: TRBJ1-2
V gene: TRBV9
CDR3 protein: CASTLDRIGYGYTF
CDR3 DNA: TGTGCCAGCACCCTCGACAGGATAGGATATGGCTACACCTTC

clone size: few
D gene: -
J gene: TRBJ1-1
V gene: TRBV7-2
CDR3 protein: CASSLFQGRTEAFF
CDR3 DNA: TGTGCCAGCAGCTTGTTTCAGGGGAGGACTGAAGCTTTCTTT

clone size: few
D gene: -
J gene: TRBJ1-2
V gene: TRBV27
CDR3 protein: CASSSPGDRVGYTF
CDR3 DNA: TGTGCCAGCAGTTCACCAGGGGATCGAGTTGGCTACACCTTC

clone size: once
D gene: TRBD1
J gene: TRBJ1-3
V gene: TRBV18
CDR3 protein: CASSGQGSGNTIYF
CDR3 DNA: TGTGCCAGCTCCGGACAGGGATCTGGAAACACCATATATTTT

clone size: -
D gene: TRBD1
J gene: TRBJ2-7
V gene: TRBV9
CDR3 protein: CASSVGGTGDSYEQYF
CDR3 DNA: TGTGCCAGCAGCGTAGGTGGAACAGGGGATTCATACGAGCAGTACTTC

clone size: -
D gene: TRBD1
J gene: TRBJ2-7
V gene: TRBV6-6
CDR3 protein: CASSRAPGTGSYEQYF
CDR3 DNA: TGTGCCAGCAGTAGGGCCCCCGGGACAGGGTCCTACGAGCAGTACTTC

clone size: -
D gene: -
J gene: TRBJ2-5
V gene: TRBV7-9
CDR3 protein: CASSLSQLPRETQYF
CDR3 DNA: TGTGCCAGCAGCTTATCCCAGCTCCCTCGGGAGACCCAGTACTTC

clone size: few
D gene: -
J gene: TRBJ1-4
V gene: TRBV18
CDR3 protein: CASSLGATNEKLFF
CDR3 DNA: TGTGCCAGCTCACTGGGGGCAACTAATGAAAAACTGTTTTTT

clone size: -
D gene: TRBD1
J gene: TRBJ2-1
V gene: TRBV6-1
CDR3 protein: CASSEAGTGAYNEQFF
CDR3 DNA: TGTGCCAGCAGTGAAGCGGGAACAGGGGCCTACAATGAGCAGTTCTTC

clone size: -
D gene: TRBD1
J gene: TRBJ1-5
V gene: TRBV7-2
CDR3 protein: CASSLDQGARQPQHF
CDR3 DNA: TGTGCCAGCAGCTTAGATCAGGGGGCGAGACAGCCCCAGCATTTT